A single sample gave rise to the 21 T cell receptor beta chains below, sequenced in a study of shared clonotypes between healthy human individuals. Naive CD8 cells comprised CD45RO-negative, CCR7-positively selected cells, excluding terminally differentiated effector memory CD45RA+ cells. The table came from immunoSEQ multiplex PCR; TCRdb's copy has only in-frame clones and leaves some out. The table has some 2 million clones, about 95% seen once; the top ten hold 1% to 1.3%. The sample taken for sequencing was naive CD8+ T cells sorted from blood. Receptor source: a man younger than 35 in good health.

This clone was counted once. The J gene is TRBJ1-5, the V gene TRBV19, with a tentative D call TRBD1 (5 bases). Trimming shortened V by 6 bases and J by 5 bases, and 17 bases separated the two germline ends. Germline lookup yields CDR1 LNHDA and CDR2 SQIVND (reference sequence). This CDR3 contains 15 residues. The CDR3 sequence is CASRWSVGTDQPQHF. CDR3 DNA sequence: TGTGCCAGTAGATGGTCGGTGGGGACCGATCAGCCCCAGCATTTT.

The chain recombines TRBV6-6 with TRBJ2-1, with D unclear. V was shortened by 0 bases and J by 3 bases, with 12 bases between the two germline ends. Per germline, CDR1 MNHNY and CDR2 SVGAGI (reference sequence). This CDR3 region has 16 residues. CDR3 bases: TGTGCCAGCAGTTACTCGCAAACCCCCAGCTACAATGAGCAGTTCTTC. This translates into CASSYSQTPSYNEQFF.

This chain connects TRBV5-4 to TRBJ2-7, with D uncertain. Germline values: CDR1 SGHNT, CDR2 YYREEE (reference sequence). Trimming stripped 2 bases from V and 2 bases from J, with 14 bases between. The CDR3 runs to 15 residues. The chain's CDR3 is CASSLGQFGTYEQYF. Written as DNA, the CDR3 is TGTGCCAGCAGCTTAGGTCAGTTTGGAACCTACGAGCAGTACTTC.

The chain uses TRBV7-9 and TRBJ1-3; D gene ambiguous. The CDR3 is 15 residues long. Germline CDR1 and CDR2: SEHNR and FQNEAQ (reference sequence). V was shortened by 0 bases and J by 3 bases, with 9 bases between the two germline ends. The chain's CDR3 is CASSLAAQRGNTIYF. CDR3 DNA: TGTGCCAGCAGCTTAGCGGCACAGCGTGGAAACACCATATATTTT.

This rearrangement joins TRBV13 to TRBJ2-7, with 10 positions matching TRBD2. The germline gives CDR1 PRHDT, CDR2 FYEKMQ (reference sequence). Losses at the gene ends were 4 bases for V and 5 bases for J; bases not matched to a gene: 5. This CDR3 spans 14 amino acids. Written as DNA, the CDR3 is TGTGCCAGCAGCTATAGCGGGAGGATTCACGAGCAGTACTTC. Protein: CASSYSGRIHEQYF.

Regarding this clone: Within the sample, other DNA sequences also encode this same CDR3. The chain carries TRBV9 and TRBJ2-3, with D perhaps TRBD2 (7 bases). This CDR3 is 14 amino acids long. The V gene's germline CDR1 is SGDLS and CDR2 YYNGEE. V lost 0 bases, J lost 5 bases, and 10 bases lay in between. CDR3 residues: CASSVEGGIDTQYF. CDR3 in DNA: TGTGCCAGCAGCGTAGAGGGGGGGATAGATACGCAGTATTTT.

This chain uses TRBV6-5 with TRBJ2-5, with no clear D. The CDR3 consists of 13 residues. Trimming pared 10 bases from V and 3 bases from J, leaving 15 bases between. The germline gives CDR1 MNHEY, CDR2 SVGAGI. The DNA for the CDR3 is TGTGCCACCCGGTGGTTCGGAGAAGAGACCCAGTACTTC. It codes for CATRWFGEETQYF.

V usage is TRBV29-1 and J usage is TRBJ2-3; D perhaps matches TRBD1 (5 bases). The length of the CDR3 is 13 residues. Germline CDR1 is SQVTM and CDR2 is ANQGSEA. V was cut by 6 bases and J by 2 bases, with 12 bases left in between. The chain's CDR3 is CSVDLTDTDTQYF. CDR3 DNA sequence: TGCAGCGTCGACCTGACAGACACAGATACGCAGTATTTT.

The chain is built from TRBV14 and TRBJ2-7; a possible D gene is TRBD1 (6 bases). With 2 bases removed from V and 7 bases from J, the gap between germline ends came to 15 bases. The CDR3 totals 14 residues. CDR1 and CDR2 (germline): SGHDN, FVKESK. CDR3 region: CASSQTGRLGEQYF. The CDR3 region has the DNA TGTGCCAGCAGCCAAACAGGGCGCTTGGGAGAGCAGTACTTC.

The table lists this clone with a count of one. The chain employs TRBV7-9 and TRBJ2-1; D is unresolved. V dropped 2 bases and J dropped 11 bases, with 16 bases sitting between them. This CDR3 is 14 amino acids long. The germline V gene encodes CDR1 SEHNR and CDR2 FQNEAQ (reference sequence). Here the CDR3 reads CASSLSESPTKQFF. In DNA form, the CDR3 reads TGTGCCAGCAGCTTATCCGAGAGTCCTACGAAGCAGTTCTTC.

The chain is built from TRBV13 and TRBJ1-6; tentatively, D is TRBD1 (6 bases). Trimming took 4 bases from V and 0 from J, leaving 13 bases between them. The CDR3 has 17 residues. CDR1 is PRHDT, CDR2 FYEKMQ, per germline (reference sequence). Written as DNA, the CDR3 is TGTGCCAGCAGCTCAGGGGTACAGAGCTCCTATAATTCACCCCTCCACTTT. It codes for CASSSGVQSSYNSPLHF. The whole variable domain, filled in from reference TRBV13 and TRBJ1-6, reads AAGVIQSPRHLIKEKRETATLKCYPIPRHDTVYWYQQGPGQDPQFLISFYEKMQSDKGSIPDRFSAQQFSDYHSELNMSSLELGDSALYFCASSSGVQSSYNSPLHFGNGTRLTVT.

For this clone: Additional DNA sequences in this sample encode the identical CDR3. This chain links TRBV30 with TRBJ1-2, with D possibly matching TRBD1 (5 bases). The CDR3 runs 12 residues. The germline CDR1 and CDR2 sequences are GTSNPN and SVGIG (reference sequence). V gave up 2 bases and J gave up 8 bases, with 12 bases separating them. DNA for the CDR3: TGTGCCTGGAGTTGGGGCGGTGGAGGCTACACCTTC. Translation: CAWSWGGGGYTF.

The V and J genes are TRBV19 and TRBJ1-1; 9 bases are a match to TRBD1. The CDR3 is 13 amino acids. V trimming: 7 bases; J trimming: 6 bases; junction bases outside the gene matches: 6. Germline values: CDR1 LNHDA, CDR2 SQIVND (reference sequence). CDR3 residues: CASKTGGASEAFF. In nucleotides, the CDR3 is TGTGCCAGTAAGACAGGGGGGGCTTCTGAAGCTTTCTTT.

A remark on this clone: The same CDR3 also results from other DNA sequences found in this sample. The chain uses TRBV5-4 and TRBJ2-1; no clear D. CDR1 is SGHNT and CDR2 is YYREEE in the germline V gene (reference sequence). The CDR3 is 13 residues long. V lost 2 bases and J 5 bases, leaving 8 bases between the germline ends. Written as DNA, the CDR3 is TGTGCCAGCAGCTTAGACCGGGACAATGAGCAGTTCTTC. Translating it yields CASSLDRDNEQFF.

In its sample, this clone was seen once. Within the sample, other DNA sequences also encode this same CDR3. The chain couples TRBV9 to TRBJ2-7; D is ambiguous. Between the trimmed V and J ends, which lost 0 bases and 6 bases, there was a span of 7 bases. CDR1 and CDR2 (germline): SGDLS, YYNGEE. CDR3 size: 12 residues. The CDR3 here is CASSVASGEQYF. DNA of the CDR3: TGTGCCAGCAGCGTAGCTTCGGGCGAGCAGTACTTC. The full variable domain, completed using reference TRBV9 and TRBJ2-7, is DSGVTQTPKHLITATGQRVTLRCSPRSGDLSVYWYQQSLDQGLQFLIQYYNGEERAKGNILERFSAQQFPDLHSELNLSSLELGDSALYFCASSVASGEQYFGPGTRLTVT.

The rearrangement links TRBV6-5 to TRBJ1-2; D unresolved. The CDR3 loop spans 13 amino acids. Germline V gene data show CDR1 as MNHEY and CDR2 as SVGAGI. V was shortened by 5 bases and J by 6 bases, with 13 bases between the two germline ends. DNA of the CDR3: TGTGCCAGCAGTCACCTAGATTCGGATGGCTACACCTTC. Its translation is CASSHLDSDGYTF.

As concerns this clone: Within the sample, other DNA sequences also encode this same CDR3. In nucleotides, the CDR3 is TGCGCCAGCAGCCCAAGACTGGAATACGAGCAGTACTTC. As protein: CASSPRLEYEQYF. The rearrangement links TRBV4-1 to TRBJ2-7; D gene ambiguous. V lost 4 bases and J lost 4, with 11 bases in between. The CDR3 length is 13 residues. The germline CDR1 and CDR2 sequences are MGHRA and YSYEKL.

Remarks on this clone: This sample includes further DNA sequences coding for the same CDR3. The rearrangement uses TRBV5-8 and TRBJ2-7, with 7 bases that match TRBD2. Germline V CDR1 and CDR2: SGHTS, YDEGEE. V trimming: 3 bases; J trimming: 1 base; junction bases outside the gene matches: 1. CDR3 length equals 13 residues. The CDR3 is CASSWGGSYEQYF. The CDR3 DNA sequence: TGTGCCAGCAGCTGGGGGGGATCCTACGAGCAGTACTTC. The full variable domain, in which reference TRBV5-8 and TRBJ2-7 provide the parts outside the CDR3, is EAGVTQSPTHLIKTRGQQATLRCSPISGHTSVYWYQQALGLGLQFLLWYDEGEERNRGNFPPRFSGRQFPNYSSELNVNALELEDSALYLCASSWGGSYEQYFGPGTRLTVT.

The chain combines TRBV20-1 with TRBJ1-1; no reliable D call. CDR1 is DFQATT and CDR2 is SNEGSKA in the germline V gene (reference sequence). The CDR3 loop spans 11 amino acids. V was shortened by 3 bases and J by 3 bases, with 5 bases between the two germline ends. This CDR3 reads CSASKYTEAFF. CDR3 nucleotides: TGCAGTGCTAGTAAATACACTGAAGCTTTCTTT.

The chain recombines TRBV2 with TRBJ2-7; D unresolved. Germline CDR1 is SNHLY and CDR2 is FYNNEI. This CDR3 comprises 13 residues. Trimming took off 7 bases at V and 2 bases at J, with 12 bases between the two ends. CDR3 in amino acids: CASNDFLTYEQYF. Here the CDR3 DNA reads TGTGCCAGCAACGATTTTTTGACCTACGAGCAGTACTTC.

The rearrangement uses TRBV9 and TRBJ2-7, with D possibly being TRBD1 (5 bases). V was cut by 0 bases and J by 6 bases, with 13 bases left in between. The germline gives CDR1 SGDLS, CDR2 YYNGEE. This CDR3 comprises 14 residues. This CDR3 is CASSVALGVTEQYF. The CDR3 bases are TGTGCCAGCAGCGTAGCTTTAGGGGTTACCGAGCAGTACTTC.